This T cell receptor beta chain was identified in a study of T cell responses to AZD1222 COVID-19 vaccine. Broader study findings: Baseline seropositives among AZD1222 recipients totaled only six or seven. No repertoire was sampled before or during the peak T cell response, only after it.

As to this clone: Its target is not known.

The table came from immunoSEQ multiplex PCR; TCRdb's copy has only in-frame clones and leaves some out. This table holds around 180,000 clones, almost 95% found once. Looked up from germline, CDR1 is SNHLY and CDR2 is FYNNEI. The CDR3 spans 13 residues. V gave up 5 bases and J gave up 5 bases, with 7 bases separating them. The clonotype was recovered from an adult in good health. The gene calls are TRBV2 and TRBJ1-6, with a possible D match to TRBD1 (5 bases). The sample was peripheral blood, taken on day 0 of AZD1222 vaccination. The CDR3 DNA reads TGTGCCAGCAGTATGGACAATAATTCACCCCTCCACTTT. Its translation is CASSMDNNSPLHF.